These T cell receptor beta chains were read from a single sample in a study of blood T cell repertoires in COVID-19. TCRdb keeps only in-frame clones here, not all; method: immunoSEQ multiplex PCR. This table holds 120,000 or so clones, more than 75% found once. Sample: peripheral blood. These receptors came from a man in his fifties with acute or convalescent COVID-19. The CDR3 runs from the conserved cysteine through the conserved F or W. The order of the fields is clone size, J gene, D gene, V gene, CDR3 DNA, CDR3 protein. A D gene is named only where the DNA matches it firmly. Some rows have no size entry. The others give once, few or many, or a class for an expanded clone.

abundance: -; j_gene: TRBJ1-5; d_gene: -; v_gene: TRBV24-1; CDR3nt: TGTGCCACCAGTGATTTAAAGGGGCCCAATCAGCCCCAGCATTTT; CDR3aa: CATSDLKGPNQPQHF
abundance: -; j_gene: TRBJ2-7; d_gene: -; v_gene: TRBV12-3/TRBV12-4; CDR3nt: TGTGCCAGCAGTTTAGGTTTAAGCAGGGAGCAGTACTTC; CDR3aa: CASSLGLSREQYF
abundance: -; j_gene: TRBJ1-5; d_gene: TRBD1; v_gene: TRBV19; CDR3nt: TGTGCCAGTAGTCCGCTAGGACAGGGAGGCAATCAGCCCCAGCATTTT; CDR3aa: CASSPLGQGGNQPQHF
abundance: -; j_gene: TRBJ1-1; d_gene: TRBD1; v_gene: TRBV30; CDR3nt: TGTGCCTGGGTGACAGGGGGAACGCGCTATATTAACACTGAAGCTTTCTTT; CDR3aa: CAWVTGGTRYINTEAFF
abundance: -; j_gene: TRBJ2-3; d_gene: TRBD2; v_gene: TRBV6-2/TRBV6-3; CDR3nt: TGTGCCAGCAGTTGGGCGGGAGCTAGGGCAGATACGCAGTATTTT; CDR3aa: CASSWAGARADTQYF
abundance: -; j_gene: TRBJ2-1; d_gene: TRBD2; v_gene: TRBV5-1; CDR3nt: TGCGCCAGCAGCTCGGAAGCGGGGATTTACAATGAGCAGTTCTTC; CDR3aa: CASSSEAGIYNEQFF
abundance: few; j_gene: TRBJ2-7; d_gene: -; v_gene: TRBV4-3; CDR3nt: TGCGCCAGCAGCCAAGTTCTCTACTCCTACGAGCAGTACTTC; CDR3aa: CASSQVLYSYEQYF
abundance: -; j_gene: TRBJ1-3; d_gene: -; v_gene: TRBV15; CDR3nt: TGTGCCACCAGCAGAGACAGGGGCTTTGGAAACACCATATATTTT; CDR3aa: CATSRDRGFGNTIYF
abundance: -; j_gene: TRBJ1-5; d_gene: -; v_gene: TRBV6-4; CDR3nt: TGTGCCAGCAGCGCGGTCCCCTCAAATCAGCCCCAGCATTTT; CDR3aa: CASSAVPSNQPQHF
abundance: -; j_gene: TRBJ2-7; d_gene: TRBD2; v_gene: TRBV3-1/TRBV3-2; CDR3nt: TGTGCCAGCAGCCCGGGACTAGCGGACTACGAGCAGTACTTC; CDR3aa: CASSPGLADYEQYF
abundance: -; j_gene: TRBJ2-4; d_gene: TRBD1; v_gene: TRBV23-1; CDR3nt: TGCGCCAGCAGTCAATCGGGACAGGTCCTAGCCAAAAACATTCAGTACTTC; CDR3aa: CASSQSGQVLAKNIQYF
abundance: -; j_gene: TRBJ1-3; d_gene: -; v_gene: TRBV7-5; CDR3nt: TGTGTCAGAACTAAGGGGTCAGGCGGAAACACCATATATTTT; CDR3aa: CVRTKGSGGNTIYF
abundance: -; j_gene: TRBJ1-3; d_gene: -; v_gene: TRBV7-2; CDR3nt: TGTGCCAGCAGACGGACACGGGGGGGAAACACCATATATTTT; CDR3aa: CASRRTRGGNTIYF
abundance: few; j_gene: TRBJ1-3; d_gene: -; v_gene: TRBV4-2; CDR3nt: TGTGCCAGCAGCCGGGACATCTCTGGAAACACCATATATTTT; CDR3aa: CASSRDISGNTIYF
abundance: -; j_gene: TRBJ2-1; d_gene: TRBD2; v_gene: TRBV9; CDR3nt: TGTGCCAGCAGCGCGAGCGGGAGTAGCAGGGAGCAGTTCTTC; CDR3aa: CASSASGSSREQFF
abundance: few; j_gene: TRBJ2-6; d_gene: -; v_gene: TRBV2; CDR3nt: TGTGCCAGCAGTGTCAGGGGACCGAACTCTGGGGCCAACGTCCTGACTTTC; CDR3aa: CASSVRGPNSGANVLTF
abundance: few; j_gene: TRBJ1-2; d_gene: -; v_gene: TRBV12-3/TRBV12-4; CDR3nt: TGTGCCAGCAGTTTAGACTGGGGCGGCTACACCTTC; CDR3aa: CASSLDWGGYTF
abundance: -; j_gene: TRBJ1-1; d_gene: TRBD1; v_gene: TRBV10-1; CDR3nt: TGCGCCAGCCGTAGGACAGGGGGTTCGAACACTGAAGCTTTCTTT; CDR3aa: CASRRTGGSNTEAFF
abundance: -; j_gene: TRBJ2-7; d_gene: -; v_gene: TRBV5-1; CDR3nt: TGCGCCAGCAGCTTGACAGGGTCCTACGAGCAGTACTTC; CDR3aa: CASSLTGSYEQYF
abundance: -; j_gene: TRBJ1-2; d_gene: TRBD1; v_gene: TRBV6-5; CDR3nt: TGTGCCAGCATAAGGGGGACAGGGTCCGACTATGGCTACACCTTC; CDR3aa: CASIRGTGSDYGYTF
abundance: few; j_gene: TRBJ2-3; d_gene: -; v_gene: TRBV30; CDR3nt: TGTGCCTGGAGTCAAGGGGGACCCACAGATACGCAGTATTTT; CDR3aa: CAWSQGGPTDTQYF
abundance: -; j_gene: TRBJ2-1; d_gene: TRBD2; v_gene: TRBV7-9; CDR3nt: TGTGCCAGCAGCAGCGGGACTAGCGGGAGTAGGGATGAGCAGTTCTTC; CDR3aa: CASSSGTSGSRDEQFF
abundance: -; j_gene: TRBJ2-7; d_gene: -; v_gene: TRBV5-1; CDR3nt: TGCGCCAGCAGCTTGGTAGGGCAGGGAAGGTACGAGCAGTACTTC; CDR3aa: CASSLVGQGRYEQYF